This paragraph reports one T cell receptor beta chain. The data originate from a study of shared clonotypes between healthy human individuals. This table comes from immunoSEQ multiplex PCR, and its TCRdb copy is limited to in-frame clones, with some not included. The sample contains just over 2,000,000 clones, 90% to 95% of which appear only once. The source of this sequence is a man aged 18 to 30 in good health. Sequencing was carried out using naive CD4+ T cells sorted from blood. Sample subset: CD45RA+ positively selected.

Written as DNA, the CDR3 is TGTGCCATCAGTGAGTCCCTGCGGACCGTGTATGATGAGCAGTTCTTC. Protein: CAISESLRTVYDEQFF. This chain uses TRBV10-3 with TRBJ2-1; unclear D gene. Germline CDR1 reads ENHRY; CDR2 reads SYGVKD. This CDR3 contains 16 residues. V dropped 0 bases and J dropped 8 bases, with 17 bases sitting between them.